The 7 T cell receptor beta chains below all came from one sample that was sequenced in a study of radiotherapy plus CTLA-4 blockade in lung cancer. The repertoire was sequenced with immunoSEQ multiplex PCR; TCRdb's copy has only in-frame clones and lacks some. The data hold roughly 66,000 clones, with around four fifths observed a single time. This specimen consisted of peripheral blood, obtained from a patient treated with radiotherapy plus ipilimumab. The receptors were gathered from a human donor with non-small cell lung cancer who had a partial response to radiotherapy plus ipilimumab.

This chain joins TRBV5-6 and TRBJ2-2, with 11 bases lining up with TRBD2. Trimming removed 4 bases from V and 6 bases from J; junction bases left unmatched: 8. The CDR3 contains 16 residues. CDR1 SGHDT and CDR2 YYEEEE come from the germline V gene. This CDR3 reads CASSPPPSGRPGELFF. CDR3 in DNA: TGTGCCAGCAGCCCCCCGCCTAGCGGGAGGCCCGGGGAGCTGTTTTTT.

The V and J genes are TRBV5-1 and TRBJ1-1, with D possibly being TRBD1 (5 bases). The V end was cut by 5 bases, the J end by 0 bases, with 11 bases between. The CDR3 extends over 14 amino acids. In germline, CDR1 is SGHRS, CDR2 YFSETQ. This CDR3 is CASRADSLNTEAFF. Written as DNA, the CDR3 is TGCGCCAGCAGGGCTGACAGCTTGAACACTGAAGCTTTCTTT.

CDR3 sequence (DNA): TGCGCCAGCAGCTTAGGGACAGAAACGTCTGGGGCCAACGTCCTGACTTTC. This sequence encodes CASSLGTETSGANVLTF. V usage is TRBV5-1 and J usage is TRBJ2-6; 7 bases match TRBD1. Per germline, CDR1 SGHRS and CDR2 YFSETQ. This CDR3 spans 17 amino acids. The junction had 6 bases not matched to a gene; V was cut back by 2 bases and J by 1 base.

CDR3 region: CASSVVGSSYNEQFF. CDR3 nucleotide sequence: TGTGCCAGCAGCGTAGTAGGGAGCTCCTACAATGAGCAGTTCTTC. This rearrangement joins TRBV9 to TRBJ2-1; possibly TRBD2 for D (5 bases). CDR1 and CDR2 (germline): SGDLS, YYNGEE. This CDR3 has 15 amino acids. Deletions cut 0 bases from V and 0 bases from J, with 7 bases between.

The genes are TRBV7-9 and TRBJ1-2; weak D call: TRBD1 (5 bases). V was shortened by 5 bases and J by 2 bases, with 9 bases between the two germline ends. The CDR3 runs 13 residues. Germline V gives CDR1 SEHNR, CDR2 FQNEAQ (reference sequence). The CDR3 here is CASSETENYGYTF. CDR3 bases: TGTGCCAGCAGCGAGACAGAGAACTATGGCTACACCTTC. The full variable domain, its missing parts supplied by reference TRBV7-9 and TRBJ1-2, is DTGVSQNPRHKITKRGQNVTFRCDPISEHNRLYWYRQTLGQGPEFLTYFQNEAQLEKSRLLSDRFSAERPKGSFSTLEIQRTEQGDSAMYLCASSETENYGYTFGSGTRLTVV.

The sample holds a few counts of this clone. The rearrangement uses TRBV6-5 and TRBJ2-7; a weak D match, TRBD2 (5 bases). Per germline, CDR1 MNHEY and CDR2 SVGAGI. The CDR3 loop spans 15 amino acids. Trimming shortened V by 0 bases and J by 7 bases, and 16 bases separated the two germline ends. CDR3 nucleotides: TGTGCCAGCAGTTACTCGGAGACGGGTACGGGAGAGCAGTACTTC. This sequence encodes CASSYSETGTGEQYF.

V is TRBV5-1 and J is TRBJ2-7; 7 nucleotides agree with TRBD1. V trimming: 0 bases; J trimming: 6 bases; junction bases outside the gene matches: 9. CDR1 and CDR2 from the germline V gene are SGHRS and YFSETQ. CDR3 length: 15 amino acids. The CDR3 loop reads CASSLAPGGSSEQYF. DNA of the CDR3: TGCGCCAGCAGCTTGGCCCCAGGGGGATCGAGCGAGCAGTACTTC.